This T cell receptor (beta chain) was recovered during a study of graft-versus-host responses after intestinal transplantation. On the study more broadly: Each transplant was multivisceral, liver-intestinal, or isolated intestinal. Whole-study findings and limits: Some GvH clones appeared in ileal mucosa or blood before recipient bone marrow.

As regards this clone: Its target is unknown.

Investigators treated the graft tissue so that it released intraepithelial and lamina propria lymphocytes. The data were produced by immunoSEQ multiplex PCR, yet TCRdb's version contains in-frame clones alone and is incomplete. The sample has approximately 16,000 clones, around 64% seen once. This CDR3 comprises 13 residues. Looked up from germline, CDR1 is SGHRS and CDR2 is YFSETQ. The TCR sequence derives from a human patient who received an intestinal transplant, so some T cells may come from the graft donor. The source material was ileum tissue, sampled 700 to 800 days after intestinal transplantation. The chain carries TRBV5-1 and TRBJ2-5; D remains unclear. The DNA end is a closer match to TRBJ2-7, so the J assignment may be wrong. The CDR3 here is CASSRDGTYEQYF. The CDR3 DNA follows: TGCGCCAGCAGCCGTGATGGGACCTACGAGCAGTACTTC.